This T cell receptor (beta chain) stems from a study of Tregs in tolerant kidney transplant recipients. This CDR3 region has 13 residues. The germline V gene encodes CDR1 SGHDN and CDR2 FVKESK. V gave up 3 bases and J gave up 6 bases, with 11 bases separating them. TCRdb's copy holds only in-frame clones and misses some; the assay was immunoSEQ multiplex PCR. In the table there are 60,000 to 95,000 clones, 98% of which are singletons. This sequence joins TRBV14 and TRBJ1-2, with D unresolved. The sample was CD4+ T cells from blood, taken before the transplant. This sequence originates from a human donor who received a combined kidney and bone marrow transplant. Written as DNA, the CDR3 is TGTGCCAGCAGCCAGGTCAGAGGAAATGGCTACACCTTC. It yields the protein CASSQVRGNGYTF.